These T cell receptor beta chains were read from a single sample in a study of blood T cell repertoires in COVID-19. Sequenced by immunoSEQ multiplex PCR; TCRdb stores in-frame clones only, minus some. The table lists about 230,000 clones, more than 80% of them singletons. Material: peripheral blood. Receptor source: a man aged 25 to 45 with COVID-19, enrolled during active disease. Each CDR3 is given with its conserved first and last residue. A D gene is named only where the DNA matches it firmly. Clone size, where shown, is once, few, many, or a class for clones that have expanded.

CDR3	DNA	length	D	J	V	size
CASSRGGGFGYTF	TGTGCCAGCAGCCGAGGAGGGGGCTTTGGCTACACCTTC	13	TRBD1	TRBJ1-2	TRBV11-3	-
CASSLGEDRWTEQFF	TGTGCCAGCAGCTTAGGGGAGGACAGGTGGACCGAGCAGTTCTTC	15	-	TRBJ2-1	TRBV11-3	-
CASSTLTGRNQPQHF	TGTGCCAGTAGTACGCTGACAGGTCGCAATCAGCCCCAGCATTTT	15	-	TRBJ1-5	TRBV19	-
CASSLLAPGLAIYEQYF	TGTGCCAGCAGTCTACTTGCCCCGGGACTAGCGATTTACGAGCAGTACTTC	17	TRBD2	TRBJ2-7	TRBV27	-
CSVEDSSALHF	TGCAGCGTGGAGGACAGCTCGGCCCTCCACTTT	11	-	TRBJ1-6	TRBV29-1	-
CASRLAGVFADTQYF	TGTGCCAGCAGATTAGCGGGAGTGTTTGCAGATACGCAGTATTTT	15	TRBD2	TRBJ2-3	TRBV11-2	-
CAISEGQIHGYTF	TGTGCCATCAGTGAGGGGCAAATACACGGCTACACCTTC	13	-	TRBJ1-2	TRBV10-3	-
CASSTLVLSSTDTQYF	TGTGCCAGCTCAACTTTAGTACTTTCTAGCACAGATACGCAGTATTTT	16	-	TRBJ2-3	TRBV18	-
CASAGTAGNTIYF	TGTGCCAGCGCCGGGACAGCTGGAAACACCATATATTTT	13	TRBD1	TRBJ1-3	TRBV12-3/TRBV12-4	-
CASRGGQGHGNTIYF	TGTGCCAGCAGAGGCGGACAGGGCCACGGAAACACCATATATTTT	15	TRBD1	TRBJ1-3	TRBV6-5	-
CASSLGGRRGGYTF	TGTGCCAGCAGCTTAGGGGGCCGGCGGGGCGGCTACACCTTC	14	-	TRBJ1-2	TRBV7-9	-
CASSLVGEGTEAFF	TGTGCCAGCAGCTTAGTGGGGGAGGGTACTGAAGCTTTCTTT	14	-	TRBJ1-1	TRBV7-9	-
CASSRGGPPYEQYF	TGTGCCAGCAGCCGGGGGGGACCTCCCTACGAGCAGTACTTC	14	TRBD2	TRBJ2-7	TRBV7-8	-
CASSSKRGRGTGELFF	TGTGCCAGCAGCTCAAAGAGGGGGCGAGGGACCGGGGAGCTGTTTTTT	16	TRBD1	TRBJ2-2	TRBV5-6	once
CASSFGSYEQYF	TGTGCCAGCAGTTTCGGGAGCTACGAGCAGTACTTC	12	-	TRBJ2-7	TRBV12-3/TRBV12-4	-
CASSPGTVLMNTEAFF	TGCGCCAGCAGCCCCGGGACAGTTTTGATGAACACTGAAGCTTTCTTT	16	TRBD1	TRBJ1-1	TRBV5-1	-
CASSMSRYEQYF	TGTGCCAGTAGTATGAGCCGCTACGAGCAGTACTTC	12	-	TRBJ2-7	TRBV19	-
CASSLLQGDYGYTF	TGTGCCAGCAGTTTGCTTCAGGGGGACTATGGCTACACCTTC	14	TRBD1	TRBJ1-2	TRBV28	-
CASSSPGQGVQPQHF	TGTGCCAGCAGTTCCCCGGGACAGGGAGTCCAGCCCCAGCATTTT	15	TRBD1	TRBJ1-5	TRBV28	-
CASSFESQGVGYNSPLHF	TGTGCCAGCAGCTTTGAATCACAGGGAGTGGGGTACAATTCACCCCTCCACTTT	18	-	TRBJ1-6	TRBV7-2	-
CASSATGDNEQFF	TGTGCCAGCAGTGCGACAGGGGATAATGAGCAGTTCTTC	13	TRBD1	TRBJ2-1	TRBV28	few
CASSFGGAGEYGYTF	TGTGCCAGCAGTTTTGGCGGCGCGGGTGAATATGGCTACACCTTC	15	-	TRBJ1-2	TRBV28	-
CASSYWGQMNTEAFF	TGTGCCAGCAGTTACTGGGGACAGATGAACACTGAAGCTTTCTTT	15	TRBD1	TRBJ1-1	TRBV28	-
CATSFRTGGGEKLFF	TGTGCCACCAGCTTCCGGACAGGGGGTGGTGAAAAACTGTTTTTT	15	TRBD1	TRBJ1-4	TRBV15	-
CASSVADGGRIQFF	TGTGCCAGCAGCGTAGCTGATGGCGGGAGGATTCAGTTCTTC	14	TRBD2	TRBJ2-1	TRBV9	-
CASSWTLTETQYF	TGTGCCAGCAGCTGGACATTAACGGAGACCCAGTACTTC	13	-	TRBJ2-5	TRBV7-2	-
CASSLPHSYEQYF	TGTGCCAGCAGTTTACCCCACAGCTACGAGCAGTACTTC	13	-	TRBJ2-7	TRBV28	-
CASSFPIAGASYNEQFF	TGTGCCAGCAGCTTTCCGATAGCGGGAGCGTCCTACAATGAGCAGTTCTTC	17	TRBD2	TRBJ2-1	TRBV11-2	once
CASSQPIGRDFGDEQFF	TGTGCCAGCAGCCAACCGATCGGGAGGGATTTCGGGGATGAGCAGTTCTTC	17	TRBD2	TRBJ2-1	TRBV3-1/TRBV3-2	-
CASSARDRGYTEAFF	TGTGCCAGTAGTGCCCGGGACAGGGGATACACTGAAGCTTTCTTT	15	TRBD1	TRBJ1-1	TRBV19	-
CASSRIGQGAAEAFF	TGTGCCAGCTCACGAATCGGACAGGGGGCCGCTGAAGCTTTCTTT	15	TRBD1	TRBJ1-1	TRBV18	-
CASSPTLRGRDYGYTF	TGTGCCAGTAGTCCTACCCTGCGGGGGCGAGACTATGGCTACACCTTC	16	-	TRBJ1-2	TRBV19	-
CASSLIRRGADNYGYTF	TGTGCCAGCAGTTTAATCCGTCGGGGGGCCGATAACTATGGCTACACCTTC	17	-	TRBJ1-2	TRBV28	-
CASGFFRDRTYNEQFF	TGTGCTAGTGGTTTCTTCCGGGACAGAACCTACAATGAGCAGTTCTTC	16	TRBD1	TRBJ2-1	TRBV12-5	-
CASRSLDRAGVTNEKLFF	TGTGCCAGCAGGTCTTTGGACAGGGCGGGAGTGACTAATGAAAAACTGTTTTTT	18	TRBD1	TRBJ1-4	TRBV13	-
CASSHTGTGNTEAFF	TGTGCCAGCAGTCATACAGGGACGGGGAACACTGAAGCTTTCTTT	15	-	TRBJ1-1	TRBV6-5	-
CASSYGAVATSEQFF	TGTGCCAGCAGTTACGGGGCGGTCGCTACGAGTGAGCAGTTCTTC	15	-	TRBJ2-1	TRBV6-2/TRBV6-3	-
CASSQLGAGGTDTQYF	TGTGCCAGCAGTCAACTGGGGGCGGGCGGCACAGATACGCAGTATTTT	16	-	TRBJ2-3	TRBV27	-
CASSMQGQGDYGYTF	TGTGCCAGTAGTATGCAGGGACAGGGGGACTATGGCTACACCTTC	15	TRBD1	TRBJ1-2	TRBV19	-
CASSLKIVIAGGPRSYEQYF	TGTGCCAGCAGTTTAAAAATCGTCATAGCGGGAGGGCCTAGGTCCTACGAGCAGTACTTC	20	TRBD2	TRBJ2-7	TRBV28	-
CASSIVTRVTLWGQGSNQPQHF	TGTGCCAGTAGTATAGTAACGCGAGTAACATTGTGGGGACAGGGTAGCAATCAGCCCCAGCATTTT	22	TRBD1	TRBJ1-5	TRBV19	-
CAWSPGQGISGYTF	TGTGCCTGGAGCCCCGGACAGGGGATAAGTGGCTACACCTTC	14	TRBD1	TRBJ1-2	TRBV30	-